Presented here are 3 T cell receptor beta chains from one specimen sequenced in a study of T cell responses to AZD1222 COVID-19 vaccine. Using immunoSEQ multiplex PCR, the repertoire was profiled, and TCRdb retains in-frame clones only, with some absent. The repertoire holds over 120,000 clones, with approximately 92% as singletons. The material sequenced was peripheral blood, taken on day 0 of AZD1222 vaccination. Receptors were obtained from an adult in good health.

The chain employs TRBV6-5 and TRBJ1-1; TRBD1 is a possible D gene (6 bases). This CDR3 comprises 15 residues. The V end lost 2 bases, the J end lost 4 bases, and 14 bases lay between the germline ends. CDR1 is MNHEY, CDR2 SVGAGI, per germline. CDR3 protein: CASSYISKGGTEAFF. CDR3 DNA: TGTGCCAGCAGTTACATTTCCAAGGGGGGCACTGAAGCTTTCTTT.

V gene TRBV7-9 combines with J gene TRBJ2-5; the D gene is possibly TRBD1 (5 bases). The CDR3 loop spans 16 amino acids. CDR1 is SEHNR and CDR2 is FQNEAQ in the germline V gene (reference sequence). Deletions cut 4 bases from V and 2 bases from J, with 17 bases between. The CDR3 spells CASSSWGRRDQETQYF. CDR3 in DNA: TGTGCCAGCAGCTCCTGGGGCCGACGTGATCAAGAGACCCAGTACTTC.

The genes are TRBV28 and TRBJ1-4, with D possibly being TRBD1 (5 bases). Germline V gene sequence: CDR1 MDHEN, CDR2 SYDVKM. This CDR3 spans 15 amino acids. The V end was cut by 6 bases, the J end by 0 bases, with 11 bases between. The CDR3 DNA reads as TGTGCCAGCAGGGGGGGTCGTGCAACTAATGAAAAACTGTTTTTT. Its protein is CASRGGRATNEKLFF. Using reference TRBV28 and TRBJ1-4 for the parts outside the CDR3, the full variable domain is DVKVTQSSRYLVKRTGEKVFLECVQDMDHENMFWYRQDPGLGLRLIYFSYDVKMKEKGDIPEGYSVSREKKERFSLILESASTNQTSMYLCASRGGRATNEKLFFGSGTQLSVL.